This TCR beta chain comes out of a study of blood T cells in healthy people across ages. Study overall: There was about one barcoded beta molecule captured by template switching per two T cells.

Primed by a sample-barcoded 5' primer and a J-beta primer mix, a second PCR proceeded for 7 to 11 cycles. One entry per CDR3 protein results from TCRdb running MiXCR on the 5' RACE reads. The sample holds about 620,000 distinct CDR3 sequences, roughly 21% seen once. The people who gave samples were healthy Caucasians from Russia, aged roughly 6 to 90. Ten or more counts support this clonotype. The antigen remains undetermined. Germline CDR1 ENHRY, CDR2 SYGVKD. The CDR3 loop spans 15 amino acids. V lost 2 bases and J 0 bases, leaving 8 bases between the germline ends. General study findings and limits: Any conclusive comparison of naive versus antigen-experienced cells was prevented by using unsorted PBMCs. Older individuals had lower TCR beta diversity per million T cells (the decline was roughly linear).

The TCR was taken from a man aged 65 to 85 in good health. Specimen: blood. The J gene is TRBJ1-5, the V gene TRBV10-3; D is ambiguous. CDR3 in amino acids: CAISEVDDSNQPQHF. The CDR3 DNA is TGTGCCATCAGTGAGGTGGATGATAGCAATCAGCCCCAGCATTTT.